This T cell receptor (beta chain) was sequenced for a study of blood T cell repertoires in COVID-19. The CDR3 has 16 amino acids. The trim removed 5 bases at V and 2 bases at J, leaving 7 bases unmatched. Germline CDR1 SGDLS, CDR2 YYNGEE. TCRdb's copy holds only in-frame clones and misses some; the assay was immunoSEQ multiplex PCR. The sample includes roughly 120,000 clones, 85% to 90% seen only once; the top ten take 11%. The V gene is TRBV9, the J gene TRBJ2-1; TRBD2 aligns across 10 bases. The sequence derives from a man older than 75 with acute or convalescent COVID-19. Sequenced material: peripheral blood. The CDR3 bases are TGTGCCAGCAGTCCCCGCCTAGCGGGGGCCTACAATGAGCAGTTCTTC. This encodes CASSPRLAGAYNEQFF.